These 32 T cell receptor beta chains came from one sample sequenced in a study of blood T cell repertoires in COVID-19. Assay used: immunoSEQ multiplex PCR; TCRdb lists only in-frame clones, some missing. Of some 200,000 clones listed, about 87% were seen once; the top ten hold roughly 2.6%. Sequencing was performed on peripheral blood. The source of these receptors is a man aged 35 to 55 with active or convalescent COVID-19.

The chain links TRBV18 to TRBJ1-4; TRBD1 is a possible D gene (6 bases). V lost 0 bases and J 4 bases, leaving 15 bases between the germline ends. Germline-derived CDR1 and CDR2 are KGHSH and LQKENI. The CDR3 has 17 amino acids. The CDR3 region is CASSPPGGAGLNEKLFF. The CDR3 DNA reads TGTGCCAGCTCACCACCGGGGGGGGCCGGACTTAATGAAAAACTGTTTTTT.

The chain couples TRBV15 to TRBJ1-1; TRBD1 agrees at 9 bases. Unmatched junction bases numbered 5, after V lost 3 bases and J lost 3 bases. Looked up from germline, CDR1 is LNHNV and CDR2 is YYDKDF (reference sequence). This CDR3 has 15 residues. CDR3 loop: CATSRVDRGDTEAFF. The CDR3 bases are TGTGCCACCAGCAGGGTGGACAGGGGTGACACTGAAGCTTTCTTT.

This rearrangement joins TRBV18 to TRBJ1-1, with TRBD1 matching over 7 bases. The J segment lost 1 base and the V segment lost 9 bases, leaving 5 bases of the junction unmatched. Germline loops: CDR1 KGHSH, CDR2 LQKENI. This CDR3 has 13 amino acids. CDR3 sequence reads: CASKDRENTEAFF. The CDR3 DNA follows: TGTGCCAGTAAAGACAGGGAGAACACTGAAGCTTTCTTT. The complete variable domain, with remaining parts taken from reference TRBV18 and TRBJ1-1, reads NAGVMQNPRHLVRRRGQEARLRCSPMKGHSHVYWYRQLPEEGLKFMVYLQKENIIDESGMPKERFSAEFPKEGPSILRIQQVVRGDSAAYFCASKDRENTEAFFGQGTRLTVV.

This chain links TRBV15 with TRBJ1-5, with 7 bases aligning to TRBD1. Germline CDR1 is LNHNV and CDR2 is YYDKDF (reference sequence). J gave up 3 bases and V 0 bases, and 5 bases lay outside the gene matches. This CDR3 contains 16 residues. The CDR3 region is CATSRDTQGFNQPQHF. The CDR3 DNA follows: TGTGCCACCAGCAGAGATACACAGGGGTTCAATCAGCCCCAGCATTTT. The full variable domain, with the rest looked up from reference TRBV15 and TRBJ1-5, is DAMVIQNPRYQVTQFGKPVTLSCSQTLNHNVMYWYQQKSSQAPKLLFHYYDKDFNNEADTPDNFQSRRPNTSFCFLDIRSPGLGDTAMYLCATSRDTQGFNQPQHFGDGTRLSIL.

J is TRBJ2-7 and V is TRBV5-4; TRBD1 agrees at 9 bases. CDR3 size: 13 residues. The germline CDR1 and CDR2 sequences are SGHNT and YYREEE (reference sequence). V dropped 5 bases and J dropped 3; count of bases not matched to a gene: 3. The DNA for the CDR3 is TGTGCCAGCAGTACGGGACAGGGCTACGAGCAGTACTTC. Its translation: CASSTGQGYEQYF.

CDR3 coding DNA: TGTGCCTGGAGTGCTTTCACAGATACGCAGTATTTT. It codes for CAWSAFTDTQYF. The chain has TRBV30 and TRBJ2-3; D is unclear. Germline CDR1 GTSNPN, CDR2 SVGIG (reference sequence). V lost 1 base and J 2 bases, leaving 4 bases between the germline ends. The CDR3 length is 12 residues.

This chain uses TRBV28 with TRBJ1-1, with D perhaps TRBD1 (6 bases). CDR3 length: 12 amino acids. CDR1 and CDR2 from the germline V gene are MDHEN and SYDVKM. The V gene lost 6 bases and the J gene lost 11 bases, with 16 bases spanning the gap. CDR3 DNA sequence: TGTGCCAGCAGCCCCCCGGGACAATGGGCTTTCTTT. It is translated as CASSPPGQWAFF.

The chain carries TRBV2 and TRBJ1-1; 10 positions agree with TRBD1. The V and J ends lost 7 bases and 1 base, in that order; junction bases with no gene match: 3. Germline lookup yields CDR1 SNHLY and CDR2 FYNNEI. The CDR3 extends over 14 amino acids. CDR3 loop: CASTRDRGNTEAFF. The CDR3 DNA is TGTGCCAGCACTCGGGACAGGGGGAACACTGAAGCTTTCTTT.

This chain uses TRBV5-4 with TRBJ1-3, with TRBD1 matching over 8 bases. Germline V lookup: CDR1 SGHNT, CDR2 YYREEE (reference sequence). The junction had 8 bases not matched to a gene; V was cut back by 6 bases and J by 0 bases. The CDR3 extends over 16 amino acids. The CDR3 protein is CASTMTGVVSGNTIYF. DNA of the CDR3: TGTGCCAGCACCATGACAGGGGTAGTCTCTGGAAACACCATATATTTT.

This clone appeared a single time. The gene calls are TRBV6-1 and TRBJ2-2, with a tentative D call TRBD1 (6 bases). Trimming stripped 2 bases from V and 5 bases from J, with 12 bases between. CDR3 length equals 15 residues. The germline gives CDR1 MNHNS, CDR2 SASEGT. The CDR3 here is CASSEHRARTGELFF. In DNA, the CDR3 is TGTGCCAGCAGTGAACACAGGGCGAGAACCGGGGAGCTGTTTTTT.

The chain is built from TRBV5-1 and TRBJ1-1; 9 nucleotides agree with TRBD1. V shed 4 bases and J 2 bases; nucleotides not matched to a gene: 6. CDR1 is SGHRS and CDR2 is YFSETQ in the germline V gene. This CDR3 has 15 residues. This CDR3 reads CASSRAGQGNTEAFF. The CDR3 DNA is TGCGCCAGCAGCCGGGCGGGACAGGGAAACACTGAAGCTTTCTTT.

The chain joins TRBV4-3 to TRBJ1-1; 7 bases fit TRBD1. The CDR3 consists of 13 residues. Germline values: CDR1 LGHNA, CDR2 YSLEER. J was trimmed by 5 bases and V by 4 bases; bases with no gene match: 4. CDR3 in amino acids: CASSRDSRTEAFF. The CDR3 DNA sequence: TGCGCCAGCAGCCGGGACAGCCGAACTGAAGCTTTCTTT.

In DNA, the CDR3 is TGTGCCAGCTCAGGGAGCAGGAGCTATCAGCCCCAGCATTTT. Translating gives CASSGSRSYQPQHF. V and J are TRBV18 and TRBJ1-5; no definite D call. V was trimmed by 5 bases and J by 5 bases, leaving 13 bases between them. Germline-derived CDR1 and CDR2 are KGHSH and LQKENI. This CDR3 comprises 14 residues.

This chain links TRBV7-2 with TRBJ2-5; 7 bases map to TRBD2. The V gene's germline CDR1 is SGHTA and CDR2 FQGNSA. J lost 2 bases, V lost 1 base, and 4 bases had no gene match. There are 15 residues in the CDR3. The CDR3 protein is CASSLVRGIQETQYF. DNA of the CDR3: TGTGCCAGCAGCTTAGTGCGGGGGATACAAGAGACCCAGTACTTC.

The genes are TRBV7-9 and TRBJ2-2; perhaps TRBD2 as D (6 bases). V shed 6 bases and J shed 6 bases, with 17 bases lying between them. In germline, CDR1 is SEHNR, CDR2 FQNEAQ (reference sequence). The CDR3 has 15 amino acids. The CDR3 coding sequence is TGTGCCAGCAGGCCGGTGAAGGGAGGTGCCGGGGAGCTGTTTTTT. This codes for CASRPVKGGAGELFF.

The CDR3 protein is CATSRDESEQSGNTIYF. CDR3 nucleotides: TGTGCCACCAGCAGAGATGAATCGGAACAGTCTGGAAACACCATATATTTT. V gene TRBV15 combines with J gene TRBJ1-3; D is unresolved. Per the germline V gene, CDR1 is LNHNV and CDR2 is YYDKDF (reference sequence). Trimming took 0 bases from V and 1 from J, leaving 13 bases between them. The length of the CDR3 is 17 residues.

CDR3 in DNA: TGCAGCGATGATTCAGGGGTTCATCGGTATGGCTACACCTTC. It specifies CSDDSGVHRYGYTF. This rearrangement joins TRBV29-1 to TRBJ1-2; the D gene is possibly TRBD1 (6 bases). The CDR3 sequence is 14 residues long. Trimming left V 7 bases short and J 5 bases short, with 20 bases between. Germline lookup yields CDR1 SQVTM and CDR2 ANQGSEA.

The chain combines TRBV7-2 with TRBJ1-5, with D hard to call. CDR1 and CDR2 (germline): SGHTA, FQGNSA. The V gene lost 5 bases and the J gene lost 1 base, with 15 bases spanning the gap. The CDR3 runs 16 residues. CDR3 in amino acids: CASSVNGALSNQPQHF. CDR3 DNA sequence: TGTGCCAGCAGCGTGAACGGAGCCCTAAGCAATCAGCCCCAGCATTTT.

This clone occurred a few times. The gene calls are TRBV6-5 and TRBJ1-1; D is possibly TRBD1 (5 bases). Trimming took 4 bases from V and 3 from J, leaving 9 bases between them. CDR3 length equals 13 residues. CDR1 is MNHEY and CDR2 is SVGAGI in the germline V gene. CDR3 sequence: CASSSQGYTEAFF. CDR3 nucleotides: TGTGCCAGCAGTTCCCAGGGCTACACTGAAGCTTTCTTT.

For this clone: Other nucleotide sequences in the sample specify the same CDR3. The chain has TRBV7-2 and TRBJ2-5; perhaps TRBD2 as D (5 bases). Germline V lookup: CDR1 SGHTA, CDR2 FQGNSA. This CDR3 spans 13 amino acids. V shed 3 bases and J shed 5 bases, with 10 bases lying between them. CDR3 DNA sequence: TGTGCCAGCAGCTTCCGGGGATCGGAGACCCAGTACTTC. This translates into CASSFRGSETQYF.

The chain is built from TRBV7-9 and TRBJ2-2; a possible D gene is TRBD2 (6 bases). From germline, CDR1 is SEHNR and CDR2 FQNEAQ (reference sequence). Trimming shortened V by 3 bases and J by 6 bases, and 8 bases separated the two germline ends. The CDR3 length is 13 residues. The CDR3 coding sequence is TGTGCCAGCAGCTTCGGCGGGGCCGGGGAGCTGTTTTTT. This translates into CASSFGGAGELFF.

The CDR3 region is CASIAQGIDGYTF. The CDR3 DNA sequence: TGTGCCAGTATTGCGCAGGGTATTGATGGCTACACCTTC. The rearrangement joins TRBV19 to TRBJ1-2, with D tentatively TRBD1 (5 bases). The germline V and J ends were trimmed by 7 bases and 6 bases, with 15 bases remaining between them. CDR1 is LNHDA, CDR2 SQIVND, per germline (reference sequence). The CDR3 consists of 13 residues.

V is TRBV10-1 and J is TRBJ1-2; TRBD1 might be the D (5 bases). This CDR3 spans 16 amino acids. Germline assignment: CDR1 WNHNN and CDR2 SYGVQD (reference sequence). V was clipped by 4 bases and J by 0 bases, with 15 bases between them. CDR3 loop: CASSAHLQASNYGYTF. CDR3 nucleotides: TGCGCCAGCAGTGCCCACTTACAGGCATCTAACTATGGCTACACCTTC.

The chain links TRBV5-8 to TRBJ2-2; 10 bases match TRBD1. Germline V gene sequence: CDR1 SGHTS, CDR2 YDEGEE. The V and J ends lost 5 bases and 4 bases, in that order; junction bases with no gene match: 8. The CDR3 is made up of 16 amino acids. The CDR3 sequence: CASSSDRGRSTGELFF. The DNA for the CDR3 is TGTGCCAGCAGTTCCGACAGGGGGCGAAGCACCGGGGAGCTGTTTTTT.

CDR3 nucleotides: TGTGCCAGCAGCGCACAGTTCCTGGCCTACTATGGCTACACCTTC. Its translation is CASSAQFLAYYGYTF. The V and J genes are TRBV21-1 and TRBJ1-2; the table's D call of TRBD1 was not tested on the DNA. TRBV21-1 is noted as a pseudogene. The CDR3 loop spans 15 amino acids.

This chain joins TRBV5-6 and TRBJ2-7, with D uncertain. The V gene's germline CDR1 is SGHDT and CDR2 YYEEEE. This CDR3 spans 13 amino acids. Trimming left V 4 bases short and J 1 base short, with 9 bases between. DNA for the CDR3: TGTGCCAGCAGCCCGGTCGATTCCTACGAGCAGTACTTC. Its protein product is CASSPVDSYEQYF.

Here the CDR3 DNA reads TGTGCCAGCAGCCCCGGGACTGGTGTTTACAATGAGCAGTTCTTC. It specifies CASSPGTGVYNEQFF. The V and J genes are TRBV13 and TRBJ2-1; D might be TRBD2 (6 bases). V lost 5 bases, J lost 4 bases, and 15 bases lay in between. The CDR3 runs to 15 residues. The V gene's germline CDR1 is PRHDT and CDR2 FYEKMQ (reference sequence).

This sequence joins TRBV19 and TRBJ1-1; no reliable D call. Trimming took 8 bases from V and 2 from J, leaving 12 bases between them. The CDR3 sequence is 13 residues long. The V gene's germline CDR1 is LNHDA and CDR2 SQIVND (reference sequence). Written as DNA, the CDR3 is TGTGCCAGTGAAGCGGGCGGAAACACTGAAGCTTTCTTT. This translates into CASEAGGNTEAFF.

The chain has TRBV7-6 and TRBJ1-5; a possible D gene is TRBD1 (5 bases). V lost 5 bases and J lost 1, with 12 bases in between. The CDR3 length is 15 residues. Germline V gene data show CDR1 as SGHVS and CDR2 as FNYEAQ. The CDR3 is CASSPWGGSNQPQHF. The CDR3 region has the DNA TGTGCCAGCAGCCCCTGGGGCGGAAGCAATCAGCCCCAGCATTTT. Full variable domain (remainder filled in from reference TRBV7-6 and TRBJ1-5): GAGVSQSPRYKVTKRGQDVALRCDPISGHVSLYWYRQALGQGPEFLTYFNYEAQQDKSGLPNDRFSAERPEGSISTLTIQRTEQRDSAMYRCASSPWGGSNQPQHFGDGTRLSIL.

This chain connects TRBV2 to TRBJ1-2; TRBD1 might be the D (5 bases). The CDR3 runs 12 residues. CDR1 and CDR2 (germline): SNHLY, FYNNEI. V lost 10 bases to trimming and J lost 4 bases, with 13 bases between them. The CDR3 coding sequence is TGTGCCAACCCGACGGGGGGCTATGGCTACACCTTC. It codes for CANPTGGYGYTF.

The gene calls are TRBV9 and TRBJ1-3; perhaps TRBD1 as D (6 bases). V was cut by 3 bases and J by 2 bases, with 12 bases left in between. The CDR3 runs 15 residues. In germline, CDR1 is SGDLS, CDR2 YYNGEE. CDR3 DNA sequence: TGTGCCAGCAGCGCCCCAGGGGTAGCTGGAAACACCATATATTTT. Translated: CASSAPGVAGNTIYF.

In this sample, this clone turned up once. In DNA, the CDR3 is TGTGCCAGCAGTTCCCGTAGGGAGGGTGGCTACACCTTC. As protein: CASSSRREGGYTF. This chain connects TRBV6-6 to TRBJ1-2, with D unresolved. V shed 4 bases and J shed 7 bases, with 13 bases lying between them. In germline, CDR1 is MNHNY, CDR2 SVGAGI (reference sequence). The CDR3 is 13 residues long.